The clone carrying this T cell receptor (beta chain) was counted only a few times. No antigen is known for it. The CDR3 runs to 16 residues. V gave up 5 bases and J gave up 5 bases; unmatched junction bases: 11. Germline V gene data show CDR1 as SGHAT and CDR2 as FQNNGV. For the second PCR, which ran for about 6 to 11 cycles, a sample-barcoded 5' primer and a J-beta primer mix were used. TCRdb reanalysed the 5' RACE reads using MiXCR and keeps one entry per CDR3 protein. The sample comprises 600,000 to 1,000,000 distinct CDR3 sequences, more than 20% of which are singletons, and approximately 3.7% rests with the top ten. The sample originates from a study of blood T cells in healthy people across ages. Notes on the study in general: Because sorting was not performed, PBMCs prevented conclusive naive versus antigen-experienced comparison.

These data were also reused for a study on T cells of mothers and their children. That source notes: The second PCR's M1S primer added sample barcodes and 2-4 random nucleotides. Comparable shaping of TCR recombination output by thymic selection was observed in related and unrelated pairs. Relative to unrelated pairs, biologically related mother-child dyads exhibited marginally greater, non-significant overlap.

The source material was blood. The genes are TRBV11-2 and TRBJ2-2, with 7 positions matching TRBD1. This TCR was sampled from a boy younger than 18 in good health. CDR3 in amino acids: CASSRTVTGPTGELFF. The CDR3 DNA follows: TGTGCCAGCAGCCGCACAGTGACAGGGCCGACCGGGGAGCTGTTTTTT.